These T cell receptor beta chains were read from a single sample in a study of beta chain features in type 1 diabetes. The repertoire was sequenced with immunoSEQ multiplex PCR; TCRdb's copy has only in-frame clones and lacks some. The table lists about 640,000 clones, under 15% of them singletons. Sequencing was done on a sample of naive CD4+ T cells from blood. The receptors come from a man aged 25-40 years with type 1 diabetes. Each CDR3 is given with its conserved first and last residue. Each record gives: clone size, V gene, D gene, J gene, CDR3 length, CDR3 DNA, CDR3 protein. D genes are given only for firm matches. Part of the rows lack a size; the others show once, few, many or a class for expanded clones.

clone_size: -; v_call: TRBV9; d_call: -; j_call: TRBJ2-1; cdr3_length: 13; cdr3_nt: TGTGCCAGCAGCGTTGGGGTCTGGGGAGAGCAGTTCTTC; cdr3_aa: CASSVGVWGEQFF
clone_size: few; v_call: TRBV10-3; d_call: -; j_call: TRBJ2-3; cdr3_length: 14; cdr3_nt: TGTGCCATCAGCGAGACTAGTGGCGCAGATACGCAGTATTTT; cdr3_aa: CAISETSGADTQYF
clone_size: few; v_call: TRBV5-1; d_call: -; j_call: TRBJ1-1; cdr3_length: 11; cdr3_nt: TGCGCCAGCAGCTCGAACACTGAAGCTTTCTTT; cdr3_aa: CASSSNTEAFF
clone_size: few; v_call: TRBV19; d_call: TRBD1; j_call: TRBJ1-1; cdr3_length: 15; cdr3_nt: TGTGCCAGTAGCAGGACAGGGGGAGCTAACACTGAAGCTTTCTTT; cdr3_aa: CASSRTGGANTEAFF
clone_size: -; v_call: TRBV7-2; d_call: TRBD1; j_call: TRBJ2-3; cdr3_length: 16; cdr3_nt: TGTGCCAGCAGCTTAGCCGGAGACAGGGCGGCAGATACGCAGTATTTT; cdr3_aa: CASSLAGDRAADTQYF
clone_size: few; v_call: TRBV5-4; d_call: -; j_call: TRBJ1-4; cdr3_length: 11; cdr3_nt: TGTGCCAGCAGCGCAAATGAAAAACTGTTTTTT; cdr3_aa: CASSANEKLFF
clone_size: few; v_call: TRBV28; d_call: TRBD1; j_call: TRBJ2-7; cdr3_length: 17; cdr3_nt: TGTGCCAGCAGACCTTTTGGAAATAGACAGGGGAATTACGAGCAGTACTTC; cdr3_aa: CASRPFGNRQGNYEQYF
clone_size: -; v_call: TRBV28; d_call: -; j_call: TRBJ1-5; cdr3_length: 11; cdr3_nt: TGTGCCAGCAGAGGGCCAGGGCCCCAGCATTTT; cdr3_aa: CASRGPGPQHF
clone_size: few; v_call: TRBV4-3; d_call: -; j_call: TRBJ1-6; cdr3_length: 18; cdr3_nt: TGCGCCAGCAGCCAAGATCTGGGTCTGCCAGGGAGCCGTTCACCCCTCCACTTT; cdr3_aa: CASSQDLGLPGSRSPLHF
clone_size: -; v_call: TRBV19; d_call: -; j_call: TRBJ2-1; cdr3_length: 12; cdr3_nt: TGTGCCAGTAGTCTCCTGGGCAATGAGCAGTTCTTC; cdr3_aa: CASSLLGNEQFF
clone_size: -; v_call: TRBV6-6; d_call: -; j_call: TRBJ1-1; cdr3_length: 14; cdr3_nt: TGTGCCAGCAGTTACGCTGGCAGGGACACTGAAGCTTTCTTT; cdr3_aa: CASSYAGRDTEAFF
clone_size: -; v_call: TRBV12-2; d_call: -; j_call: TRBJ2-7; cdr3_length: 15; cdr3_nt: TGTGCAAGTCGCTTAGTCTACGGACGGGACTACGAGCAGTACTTC; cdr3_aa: CASRLVYGRDYEQYF
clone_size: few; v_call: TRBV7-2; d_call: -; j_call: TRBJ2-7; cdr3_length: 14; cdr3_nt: TGTGCCAGCAGCTTAGACGGGATTCCCCTCGAGCAGTACTTC; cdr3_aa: CASSLDGIPLEQYF
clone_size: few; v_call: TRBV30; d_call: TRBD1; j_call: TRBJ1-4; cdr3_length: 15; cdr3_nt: TGTGCCTGGAACCGAGCAGGGGGCTGGAGGGAAAAACTGTTTTTT; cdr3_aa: CAWNRAGGWREKLFF
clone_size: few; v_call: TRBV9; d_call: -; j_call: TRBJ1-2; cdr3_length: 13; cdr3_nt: TGTGCCAGCAGCGTCTCCATGAACTATGGCTACACCTTC; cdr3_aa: CASSVSMNYGYTF
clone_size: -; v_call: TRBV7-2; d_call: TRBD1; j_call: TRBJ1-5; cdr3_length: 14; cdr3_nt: TGTGCCAGCAGCCCAGACAGGGAGGATCAGCCCCAGCATTTT; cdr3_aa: CASSPDREDQPQHF
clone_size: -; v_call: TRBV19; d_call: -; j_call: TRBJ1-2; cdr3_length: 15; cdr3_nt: TGTGCCAGTACCCCCCCCGGAGGGATTAACTATGGCTACACCTTC; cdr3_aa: CASTPPGGINYGYTF
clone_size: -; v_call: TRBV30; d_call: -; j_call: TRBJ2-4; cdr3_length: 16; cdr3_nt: TGTGCCTGGAGCTCAGGGGGCGCGGGGGCCAGAGATATTCAGTACTTC; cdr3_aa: CAWSSGGAGARDIQYF
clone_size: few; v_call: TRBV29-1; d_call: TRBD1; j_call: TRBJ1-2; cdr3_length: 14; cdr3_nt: TGCAGCGCTCCGACAGGGCCCTACCACTATGGCTACACCTTC; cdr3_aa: CSAPTGPYHYGYTF
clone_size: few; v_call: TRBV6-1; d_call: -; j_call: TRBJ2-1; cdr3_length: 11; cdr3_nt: TGTGCCAGCAGCGTAACAAATGAGCAGTTCTTC; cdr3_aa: CASSVTNEQFF
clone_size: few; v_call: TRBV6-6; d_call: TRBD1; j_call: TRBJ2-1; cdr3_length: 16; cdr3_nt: TGTGCCAGCAGTTACTCTGGGACAGGGGACGTCAATGAGCAGTTCTTC; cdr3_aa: CASSYSGTGDVNEQFF
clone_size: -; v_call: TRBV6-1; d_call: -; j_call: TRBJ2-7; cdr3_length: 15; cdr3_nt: TGTGCCAGCAGTGAAGCGTCCCCGGCGACCTACGAGCAGTACTTC; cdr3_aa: CASSEASPATYEQYF
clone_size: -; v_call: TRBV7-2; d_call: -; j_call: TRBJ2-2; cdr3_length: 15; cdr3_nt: TGTGCCAGCAGCCCAGGGGGGATAGAAACCGGGGAGCTGTTTTTT; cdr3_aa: CASSPGGIETGELFF
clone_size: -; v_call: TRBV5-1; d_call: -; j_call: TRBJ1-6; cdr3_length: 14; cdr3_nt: TGCGCCAGCAGCTTGGGATCCGATAATTCACCCCTCCACTTT; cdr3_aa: CASSLGSDNSPLHF
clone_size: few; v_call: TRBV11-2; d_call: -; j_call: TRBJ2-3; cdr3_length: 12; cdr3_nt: TGTGCCAGCAGCGAGAATGCAGATACGCAGTATTTT; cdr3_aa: CASSENADTQYF
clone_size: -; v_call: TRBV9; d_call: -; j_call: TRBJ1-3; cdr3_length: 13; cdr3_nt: TGTGCCAGCAGCGAGACCACCCAGGGCACCATATATTTT; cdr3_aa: CASSETTQGTIYF
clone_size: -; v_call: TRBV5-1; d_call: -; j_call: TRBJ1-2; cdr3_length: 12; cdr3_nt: TGCGCCAGCAGCCCCCGGGACCGAGGCTACACCTTC; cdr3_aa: CASSPRDRGYTF
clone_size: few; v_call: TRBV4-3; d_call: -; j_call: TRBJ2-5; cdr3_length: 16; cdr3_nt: TGCGCCAGCAGCCAAGATCTGGGGGGCGGGCAAGAGACCCAGTACTTC; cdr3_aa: CASSQDLGGGQETQYF
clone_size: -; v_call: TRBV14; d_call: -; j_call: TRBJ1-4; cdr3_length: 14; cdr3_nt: TGTGCCAGCAGCCCGTATTCAACTAATGAAAAACTGTTTTTT; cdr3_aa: CASSPYSTNEKLFF
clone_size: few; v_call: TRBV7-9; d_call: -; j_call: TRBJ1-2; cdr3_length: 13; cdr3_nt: TGTGCCAGCAGCTTAGCGGAAGGGAACCACTACACCTTC; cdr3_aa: CASSLAEGNHYTF
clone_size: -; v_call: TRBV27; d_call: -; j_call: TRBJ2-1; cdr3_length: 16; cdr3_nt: TGTGCCAGCAGTTACACTTCGACAACCACAAACAATGAGCAGTTCTTC; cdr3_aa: CASSYTSTTTNNEQFF
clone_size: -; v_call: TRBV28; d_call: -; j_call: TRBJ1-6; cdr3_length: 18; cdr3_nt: TGTGCCAGCAGTTACCCTCATCCAGGGGTGGAGAGTAATTCACCCCTCCACTTT; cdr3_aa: CASSYPHPGVESNSPLHF
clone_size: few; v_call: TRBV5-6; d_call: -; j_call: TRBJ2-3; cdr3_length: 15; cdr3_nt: TGTGCCAGCAGCGCCCAGATTTATAGCACAGATACGCAGTATTTT; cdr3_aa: CASSAQIYSTDTQYF
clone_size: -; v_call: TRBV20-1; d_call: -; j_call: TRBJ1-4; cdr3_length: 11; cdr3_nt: TGCAGTGCTGCCCATAATGAAAAACTGTTTTTT; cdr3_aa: CSAAHNEKLFF
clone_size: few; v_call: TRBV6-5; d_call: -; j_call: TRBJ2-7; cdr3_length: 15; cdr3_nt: TGTGCCAGCCGGAACAGCGGGTATAGCTCCTACGAGCAGTACTTC; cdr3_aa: CASRNSGYSSYEQYF
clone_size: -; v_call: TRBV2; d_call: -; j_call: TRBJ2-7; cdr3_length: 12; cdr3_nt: TGTGCCAGCACAGGGCAACCCTACGAGCAGTACTTC; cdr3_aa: CASTGQPYEQYF
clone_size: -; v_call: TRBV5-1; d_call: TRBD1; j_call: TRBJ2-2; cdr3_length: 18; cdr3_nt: TGCGCCAGCAGATCCGGGACAGGGGGCCTCGGGGACACCGGGGAGCTGTTTTTT; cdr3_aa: CASRSGTGGLGDTGELFF
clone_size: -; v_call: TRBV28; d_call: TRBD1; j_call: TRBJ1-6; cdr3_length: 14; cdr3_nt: TGTGCCAGCAGTTTATCCACAGGGGTATCACCCCTCCACTTT; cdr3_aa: CASSLSTGVSPLHF
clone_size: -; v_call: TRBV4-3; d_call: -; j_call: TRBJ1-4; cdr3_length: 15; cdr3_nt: TGCGCCAGCAGCCACGCCGGGCAGGGGAATGAAAAACTGTTTTTT; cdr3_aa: CASSHAGQGNEKLFF
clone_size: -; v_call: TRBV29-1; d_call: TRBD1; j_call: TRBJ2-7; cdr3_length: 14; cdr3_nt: TGCAGCGTTGATGGGGGCCAGGGGGCGGGCGAGCAGTACTTC; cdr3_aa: CSVDGGQGAGEQYF
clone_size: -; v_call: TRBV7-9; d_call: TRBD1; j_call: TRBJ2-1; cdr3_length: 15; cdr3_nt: TGTGCCAGCGGACTCGGGGGACAGGTATACAATGAGCAGTTCTTC; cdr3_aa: CASGLGGQVYNEQFF
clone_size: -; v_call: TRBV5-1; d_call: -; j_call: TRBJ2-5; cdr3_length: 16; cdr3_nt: TGCGCCAGCAGCTTGGGGACAGCTAGGAGCACAGAGACCCAGTACTTC; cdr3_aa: CASSLGTARSTETQYF
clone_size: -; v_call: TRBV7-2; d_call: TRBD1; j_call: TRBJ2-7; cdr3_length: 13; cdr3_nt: TGTGCCAGCAGCTTGGGACAGAACTACGAGCAGTACTTC; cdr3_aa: CASSLGQNYEQYF
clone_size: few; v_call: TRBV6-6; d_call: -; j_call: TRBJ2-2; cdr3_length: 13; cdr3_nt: TGTGCCAGCAGCCAGGGACGGACCGGGGAGCTGTTTTTT; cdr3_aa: CASSQGRTGELFF
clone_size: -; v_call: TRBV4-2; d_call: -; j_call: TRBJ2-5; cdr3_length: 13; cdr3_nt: TGTGCCAGCAGCAAAGGGCTATTGGAGACCCAGTACTTC; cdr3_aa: CASSKGLLETQYF
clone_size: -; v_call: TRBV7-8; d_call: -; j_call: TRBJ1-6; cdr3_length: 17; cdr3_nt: TGTGCCAGCAGCTTTATTGGGGTAGCCCTCTCCCATTCACCCCTCCACTTT; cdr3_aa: CASSFIGVALSHSPLHF
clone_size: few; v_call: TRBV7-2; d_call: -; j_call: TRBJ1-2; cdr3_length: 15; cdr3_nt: TGTGCCAGCAGCTCGGCCGGGGGGCCTAACTATGGCTACACCTTC; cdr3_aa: CASSSAGGPNYGYTF
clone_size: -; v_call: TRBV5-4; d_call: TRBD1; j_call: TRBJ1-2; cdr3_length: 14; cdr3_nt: TGTGCCTCGTCTCCAGGGACAGGGAAGTATGGCTACACCTTC; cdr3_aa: CASSPGTGKYGYTF
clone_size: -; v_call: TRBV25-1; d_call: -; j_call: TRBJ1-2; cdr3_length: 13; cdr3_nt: TGTGCCAGCAGTGTGGACTCGACCGGAATCTACACCTTC; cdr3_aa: CASSVDSTGIYTF
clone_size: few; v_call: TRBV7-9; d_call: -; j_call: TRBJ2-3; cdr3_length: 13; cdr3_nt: TGTGCCAGCAGCTTAAGCAGGCCAGATACGCAGTATTTT; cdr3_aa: CASSLSRPDTQYF
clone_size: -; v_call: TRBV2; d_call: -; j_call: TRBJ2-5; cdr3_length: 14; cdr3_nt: TGTGCCAGCAGTGCTCAAAACGGAGGAGAGACCCAGTACTTC; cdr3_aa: CASSAQNGGETQYF
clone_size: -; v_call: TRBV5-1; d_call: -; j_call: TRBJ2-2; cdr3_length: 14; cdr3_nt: TGCGCCAGCAGCTTGGAGGGTAACACCGGGGAGCTGTTTTTT; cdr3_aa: CASSLEGNTGELFF
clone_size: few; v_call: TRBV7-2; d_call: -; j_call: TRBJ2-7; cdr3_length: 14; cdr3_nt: TGTGCCAGCAGCTTAGACGCCCCTGATCGGGAGCAGTACTTC; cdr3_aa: CASSLDAPDREQYF